The source of this T cell receptor (beta chain) is a study of blood T cell repertoires in COVID-19. About the research overall: PBMCs, B-cell-depleted T cells, or T cells were the source of the cDNA or gDNA that made up the material.

Trimming removed 5 bases at V and 8 bases at J, with 18 bases between. Germline V gene data show CDR1 as MNHEY and CDR2 as SMNVEV (reference sequence). CDR3 length equals 14 residues. Original handling: Scientists estimated how many nucleated cells there were by amplifying reference gene primers. Method: immunoSEQ multiplex PCR; TCRdb's copy keeps in-frame clones and lacks some. Clone size and the V and J calls come from that table; the DNA yielded D and trimming. The table shows over 250,000 clones, with about 82% occurring only once. The sample comprised peripheral blood. This chain connects TRBV27 to TRBJ1-2; TRBD1 is a possible D gene (5 bases). This clonotype was obtained from a man over 45 with active or convalescent COVID-19. CDR3: CASSPQGSTGGYTF. The CDR3 DNA reads as TGTGCCAGCAGTCCCCAGGGCTCGACGGGCGGCTACACCTTC.